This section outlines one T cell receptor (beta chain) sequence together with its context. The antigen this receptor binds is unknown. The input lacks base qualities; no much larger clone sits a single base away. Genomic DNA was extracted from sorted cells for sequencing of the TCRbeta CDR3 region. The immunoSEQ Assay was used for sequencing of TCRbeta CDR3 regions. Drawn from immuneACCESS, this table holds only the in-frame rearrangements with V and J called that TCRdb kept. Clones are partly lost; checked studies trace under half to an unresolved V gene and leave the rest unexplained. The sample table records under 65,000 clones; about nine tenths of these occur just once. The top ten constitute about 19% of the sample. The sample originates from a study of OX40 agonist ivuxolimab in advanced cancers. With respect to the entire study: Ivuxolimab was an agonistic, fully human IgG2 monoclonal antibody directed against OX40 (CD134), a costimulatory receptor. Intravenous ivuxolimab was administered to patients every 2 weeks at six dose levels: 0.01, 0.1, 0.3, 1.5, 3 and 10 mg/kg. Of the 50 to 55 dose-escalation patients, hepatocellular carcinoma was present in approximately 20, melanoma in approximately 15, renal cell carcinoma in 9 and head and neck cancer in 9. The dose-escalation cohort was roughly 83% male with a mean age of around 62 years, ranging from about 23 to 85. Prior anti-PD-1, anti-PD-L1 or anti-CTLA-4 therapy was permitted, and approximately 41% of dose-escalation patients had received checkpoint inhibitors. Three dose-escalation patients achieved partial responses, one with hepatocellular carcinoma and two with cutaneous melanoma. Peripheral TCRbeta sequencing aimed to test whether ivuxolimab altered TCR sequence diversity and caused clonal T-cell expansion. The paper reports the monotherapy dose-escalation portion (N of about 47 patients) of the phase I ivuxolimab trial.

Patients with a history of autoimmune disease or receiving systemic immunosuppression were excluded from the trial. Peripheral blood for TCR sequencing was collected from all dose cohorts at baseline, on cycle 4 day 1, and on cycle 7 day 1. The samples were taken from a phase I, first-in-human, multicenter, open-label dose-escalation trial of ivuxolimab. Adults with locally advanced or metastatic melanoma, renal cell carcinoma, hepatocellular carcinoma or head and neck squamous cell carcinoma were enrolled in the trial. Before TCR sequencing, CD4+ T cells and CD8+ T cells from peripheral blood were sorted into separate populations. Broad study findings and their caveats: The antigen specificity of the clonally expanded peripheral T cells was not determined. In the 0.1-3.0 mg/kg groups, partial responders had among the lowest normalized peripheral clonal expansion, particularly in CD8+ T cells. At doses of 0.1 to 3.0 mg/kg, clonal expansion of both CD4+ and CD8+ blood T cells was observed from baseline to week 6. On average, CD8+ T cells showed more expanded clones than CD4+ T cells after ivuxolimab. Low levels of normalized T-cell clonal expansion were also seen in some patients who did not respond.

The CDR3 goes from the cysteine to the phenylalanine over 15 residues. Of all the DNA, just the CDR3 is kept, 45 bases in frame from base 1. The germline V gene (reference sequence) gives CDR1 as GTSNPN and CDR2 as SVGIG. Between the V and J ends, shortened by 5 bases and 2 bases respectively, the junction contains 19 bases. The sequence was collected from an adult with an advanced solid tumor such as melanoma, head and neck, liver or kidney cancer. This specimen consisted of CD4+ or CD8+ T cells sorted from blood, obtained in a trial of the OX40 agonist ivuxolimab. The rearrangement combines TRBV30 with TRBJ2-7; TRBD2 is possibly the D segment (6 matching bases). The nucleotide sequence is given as TGTGCCTGGCGATTTTGGAGGGCCGGAACCTACGAGCAGTACTTC. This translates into CAWRFWRAGTYEQYF.